This TCR beta chain came from a study of cytomegalovirus exposure and HLA in healthy donors. The wider study: When 350 to 400 donors were genotyped, roughly 82% of them were found to fall in the Caucasian-associated ancestry cluster. The study, taken as a whole, reports: The classifier reportedly diagnosed cytomegalovirus status with high specificity and sensitivity. A later analysis, which compared TCR beta chains of equal frequency, found the HLA-associated ones more clonally expanded. A prior analysis recorded that most TCR beta V segments were productive about 87% or about 30% of the time.

As to this clone: Its antigen is currently unknown.

This CDR3 is built from 11 residues. V lost 4 bases and J 6 bases, leaving 7 bases between the germline ends. The germline CDR1 and CDR2 sequences are LNHDA and SQIVND (reference sequence). This PCR relied on a set of 60 Vbeta primers and 13 Jbeta primers. The repertoire was sequenced with immunoSEQ multiplex PCR; TCRdb's copy has only in-frame clones and lacks some. The sample lists around 59,000 clones; around 83% were seen once. Material: PBMCs. This TCR came from a human donor in good health. The rearrangement joins TRBV19 to TRBJ2-7, with D uncertain. Here the CDR3 reads CASSTRSEQYF. CDR3 nucleotide sequence: TGTGCCAGTAGTACTAGGAGCGAGCAGTACTTC.